This T cell receptor (beta chain) was recovered during a study of blood T cell repertoires in COVID-19. As originally analysed: It was from reference gene primer amplification that nucleated cell counts were estimated. TCRdb keeps only in-frame clones here, not all; method: immunoSEQ multiplex PCR. V, J and clone size are taken as reported in that table, and D and trimming were inferred from the DNA itself. The sample has about 28,000 clones; around 90% are singletons. With 5 bases clipped from V and 4 bases from J, the junction kept 3 bases outside the gene matches. Per germline, CDR1 MNHEY and CDR2 SVGEGT. The CDR3 extends over 14 amino acids.

Sequencing was performed on peripheral blood. This chain joins TRBV6-2 or TRBV6-3 and TRBJ2-2; TRBD2 matches at 8 bases. The TCR sequence derives from a man between 60 and 75 years old with COVID-19, enrolled during active disease. CDR3 loop: CASSRAGATGELFF. Written as DNA, the CDR3 is TGTGCCAGCAGTCGAGCGGGGGCCACCGGGGAGCTGTTTTTT.